This T cell receptor (beta chain) is from a study of blood T cell repertoires in COVID-19. Under the authors' procedure: Estimated nucleated cell counts came from reference gene primer amplification. Profiled with immunoSEQ multiplex PCR; TCRdb holds only in-frame clones, not every one. The DNA gave D and trimming, while V, J and clone size come from that table. The sample holds approximately 210,000 clones, 65% to 90% seen once. V shed 4 bases, J shed 1 base, and the junction held 7 bases outside the gene matches. CDR1 and CDR2 from the germline V gene are SGDLS and YYNGEE. The CDR3 extends over 17 amino acids.

Sequencing was carried out using peripheral blood. This sequence originates from a human donor in a cohort sampled during active COVID-19. This chain joins TRBV9 and TRBJ2-7, with TRBD2 identical over 14 bases. CDR3 sequence (DNA): TGTGCCAGCAGCCCAGGGACTAGCGGGAGTCCGTCCTACGAGCAGTACTTC. Translation: CASSPGTSGSPSYEQYF. Combining the CDR3 with reference TRBV9 and TRBJ2-7 gives the whole variable domain DSGVTQTPKHLITATGQRVTLRCSPRSGDLSVYWYQQSLDQGLQFLIQYYNGEERAKGNILERFSAQQFPDLHSELNLSSLELGDSALYFCASSPGTSGSPSYEQYFGPGTRLTVT.